This passage covers 2 T cell receptor beta chains from one sample sequenced in a study of T cell responses to AZD1222 COVID-19 vaccine. Produced via immunoSEQ multiplex PCR; TCRdb's table is partial and in-frame only. The repertoire consists of 25,000 to 30,000 clones, with approximately 90% occurring once and the leading ten covering approximately 8%. Sequencing used peripheral blood, obtained 28 days after the second AZD1222 dose. These receptors were taken from an adult who received the AZD1222 COVID-19 vaccine.

The V gene is TRBV24-1, the J gene TRBJ2-1; TRBD2 matches at 8 bases. This CDR3 spans 15 amino acids. Germline V gene lookup returns CDR1 KGHDR and CDR2 SFDVKD. The V and J ends lost 11 bases and 5 bases, in that order; junction bases with no gene match: 13. The chain's CDR3 is CANTDRLARNNEQFF. Here the CDR3 DNA reads TGTGCCAACACTGATCGACTAGCGCGCAACAATGAGCAGTTCTTC.

The rearrangement links TRBV24-1 to TRBJ1-2; 8 nucleotides align to TRBD1. The junction had 1 base not matched to a gene; V was cut back by 0 bases and J by 8 bases. Germline V gene lookup returns CDR1 KGHDR and CDR2 SFDVKD. The CDR3 extends over 13 amino acids. CDR3: CATSDLSGGGYTF. The CDR3 nucleotides are TGTGCCACCAGTGATTTGTCAGGGGGCGGCTACACCTTC.